The source of this T cell receptor (beta chain) is a study of T cells in tumors after PD-1 blockade. Looking at the study overall: During anti-PD-1 treatment, some patients continued daily vismodegib 150 mg. Peripheral blood samples averaged 36,536 unique clonotypes and 113,528 templates.

Libraries were prepared by immunoSEQ multiplex PCR; TCRdb keeps only in-frame clonotypes and omits some of them. The sample yields tens of thousands of clones, roughly 70% seen once. The CDR3 loop spans 15 amino acids. Germline CDR1 ENHRY, CDR2 SYGVKD. With 4 bases clipped from V and 6 bases from J, the junction kept 11 bases outside the gene matches. V gene TRBV10-3 combines with J gene TRBJ1-2; 7 bases agree with TRBD1. Sequenced material: PBMCs, taken after anti-PD-1 treatment. The clonotype comes from a human donor with basal cell carcinoma. The CDR3 spells CAISGGGGGEDGYTF. For the CDR3, the DNA is TGTGCCATCAGTGGTGGGGGAGGGGGCGAGGATGGCTACACCTTC.